Each of the 13 T cell receptor beta chains below was sequenced from the same sample in a study of CD8 T cells in Susac syndrome. RNA, at roughly 0.5 to 1 ug, was reverse transcribed with random hexamers. TCRdb re-called the immunoSEQ multiplex PCR reads with MiXCR, one entry per CDR3 protein. The table shows hundreds of thousands of distinct CDR3 sequences, with about 96% occurring only once. The sample was CD4+ T cells from PBMCs. The receptors derive from a human donor with multiple sclerosis.

The chain joins TRBV28 to TRBJ2-5, with a tentative D call TRBD1 (6 bases). V lost 3 bases to trimming and J lost 7 bases, with 18 bases between them. The CDR3 has 15 residues. Germline CDR1 reads MDHEN; CDR2 reads SYDVKM. CDR3 protein: CASSFWTAPLGTQYF. The CDR3 DNA reads TGTGCCAGCAGTTTTTGGACAGCCCCTTTGGGGACCCAGTACTTC.

The V call is TRBV20-1, the J call TRBJ1-5; no clear D gene. The V gene's germline CDR1 is DFQATT and CDR2 SNEGSKA (reference sequence). The CDR3 is 14 residues long. With 0 bases removed from V and 1 base from J, the gap between germline ends came to 7 bases. The CDR3 is CSARDRRSNQPQHF. CDR3 DNA: TGCAGTGCTAGAGATCGGCGGAGCAATCAGCCCCAGCATTTT.

This chain links TRBV6-2 or TRBV6-3 with TRBJ1-5, with D uncertain. The CDR3 consists of 14 residues. The germline V gene has CDR1 MNHEY and CDR2 SVGEGT. V lost 0 bases and J lost 1, with 4 bases in between. The CDR3 DNA follows: TGTGCCAGCAGTTACTCGACCAGCAATCAGCCCCAGCATTTT. The encoded protein is CASSYSTSNQPQHF.

The table lists this clonotype with a count of one. The V call is TRBV20-1, the J call TRBJ2-4; the match to TRBD2 covers 8 bases. The CDR3 runs to 14 residues. Germline CDR1 and CDR2: DFQATT and SNEGSKA (reference sequence). Germline trimming cut 6 bases from V and 7 bases from J; bases unmatched to any gene: 11. The CDR3 coding sequence is TGCAGTGCCGACCTCGGGACTAGGGGGAACATTCAGTACTTC. Encoded protein: CSADLGTRGNIQYF.

DNA for the CDR3: TGTGCCAGCAGCAATGCCGGGACTAGCTCCTACGAGCAGTACTTC. Translated: CASSNAGTSSYEQYF. The chain has TRBV28 and TRBJ2-7; 8 bases are a match to TRBD2. Germline V lookup: CDR1 MDHEN, CDR2 SYDVKM. This CDR3 has 15 residues. With 6 bases clipped from V and 0 bases from J, the junction kept 7 bases outside the gene matches.

The chain carries TRBV20-1 and TRBJ2-4; TRBD2 is a possible D gene (5 bases). The CDR3 totals 14 residues. Trimming removed 5 bases at V and 0 bases at J, with 11 bases between. Looked up from germline, CDR1 is DFQATT and CDR2 is SNEGSKA (reference sequence). CDR3 residues: CSAAPGGAKNIQYF. The CDR3 coding sequence is TGCAGTGCTGCGCCAGGAGGAGCCAAAAACATTCAGTACTTC.

The chain couples TRBV5-1 to TRBJ2-1; 7 nucleotides line up with TRBD1. Losses at the gene ends were 4 bases for V and 4 bases for J; bases not matched to a gene: 11. In germline, CDR1 is SGHRS, CDR2 YFSETQ. The CDR3 runs to 16 residues. The CDR3 DNA sequence: TGCGCCAGCAGCCGAATTACAGGGGCCCCATACAATGAGCAGTTCTTC. Translation gives CASSRITGAPYNEQFF. Based on the CDR3 plus reference TRBV5-1 and TRBJ2-1, the full variable domain is KAGVTQTPRYLIKTRGQQVTLSCSPISGHRSVSWYQQTPGQGLQFLFEYFSETQRNKGNFPGRFSGRQFSNSRSEMNVSTLELGDSALYLCASSRITGAPYNEQFFGPGTRLTVL.

The CDR3 DNA follows: TGTGCCAGCAGTCAACGGACTTTCTCTAGCACAGATACGCAGTATTTT. This translates into CASSQRTFSSTDTQYF. This chain links TRBV6-1 with TRBJ2-3, with D possibly being TRBD2 (5 bases). The CDR3 contains 16 residues. Trimming took off 5 bases at V and 0 bases at J, with 15 bases between the two ends. Germline assignment: CDR1 MNHNS and CDR2 SASEGT.

The J gene is TRBJ1-2, the V gene TRBV2; D unresolved. Deletions cut 6 bases from V and 7 bases from J, with 24 bases between. Germline values: CDR1 SNHLY, CDR2 FYNNEI. CDR3 length equals 16 residues. CDR3 residues: CASSNRGGGRAGGYTF. As DNA, the CDR3 is TGTGCCAGCAGCAACCGCGGTGGCGGGCGGGCTGGTGGCTACACCTTC.

V usage is TRBV24-1 and J usage is TRBJ2-1; 8 bases are shared with TRBD2. Trimming cost V 4 bases and J 1 base; bases outside gene matches: 2. The V gene's germline CDR1 is KGHDR and CDR2 SFDVKD. The CDR3 contains 15 residues. In DNA, the CDR3 is TGTGCCACCAGTGAACGGGGGGGGTCCTACAATGAGCAGTTCTTC. The encoded protein is CATSERGGSYNEQFF.

The V and J genes are TRBV29-1 and TRBJ2-3; D remains ambiguous. Trimming left V 6 bases short and J 1 base short, with 14 bases between. Germline CDR1 and CDR2: SQVTM and ANQGSEA. The CDR3 is 14 amino acids. CDR3 in DNA: TGCAGCGTGGTTCCTTCTCCGGGCACAGATACGCAGTATTTT. It translates to CSVVPSPGTDTQYF.

The rearrangement uses TRBV15 and TRBJ2-5; the D is unclear. Looked up from germline, CDR1 is LNHNV and CDR2 is YYDKDF (reference sequence). The CDR3 runs to 14 residues. With 3 bases removed from V and 2 bases from J, the gap between germline ends came to 10 bases. The CDR3 loop is CATSRGRRQETQYF. CDR3 sequence (DNA): TGTGCCACCAGCAGGGGCAGAAGACAAGAGACCCAGTACTTC. Full variable domain (rest looked up from reference TRBV15 and TRBJ2-5): DAMVIQNPRYQVTQFGKPVTLSCSQTLNHNVMYWYQQKSSQAPKLLFHYYDKDFNNEADTPDNFQSRRPNTSFCFLDIRSPGLGDTAMYLCATSRGRRQETQYFGPGTRLLVL.

The V call is TRBV20-1, the J call TRBJ1-1; TRBD1 matches at 8 bases. After removal of 2 bases from V and 1 base from J, the junction contained 0 bases not matched to a gene. Germline CDR1 is DFQATT and CDR2 is SNEGSKA (reference sequence). This CDR3 has 13 residues. Here the CDR3 DNA reads TGCAGTGCTAGACAGGGGGCGAACACTGAAGCTTTCTTT. Its protein product is CSARQGANTEAFF.